The 27 T cell receptor beta chains presented below share a single source sample, sequenced in a study of T-cell memory formation after mild COVID-19. TCRdb ran MiXCR on the 5' RACE reads and lists one entry per CDR3 protein. The sample has around 300,000 distinct CDR3 sequences; roughly 13% are singletons. Sequencing was done on a sample of PBMCs or a T cell subset sorted from them (not recorded which). These receptors were obtained from a man aged 18 to 30 who had mild COVID-19 (a few samples of this study predate the infection). Cell type and time point are not known.

The chain is built from TRBV6-6 and TRBJ2-7; D is ambiguous. V was pared by 5 bases and J by 1 base, with 18 bases between. The CDR3 is 16 amino acids. CDR1 and CDR2 (germline): MNHNY, SVGAGI (reference sequence). CDR3 sequence: CASSPRSGLGSYEQYF. In DNA, the CDR3 is TGTGCCAGCAGTCCCCGGTCAGGCCTCGGATCCTACGAGCAGTACTTC.

There are many counts of this clonotype. The chain employs TRBV20-1 and TRBJ2-4; D remains ambiguous. With 6 bases removed from V and 6 bases from J, the gap between germline ends came to 15 bases. Per germline, CDR1 DFQATT and CDR2 SNEGSKA (reference sequence). The CDR3 spans 13 residues. The CDR3 DNA follows: TGCAGTGCAAACCGACGGACCCCAAACATTCAGTACTTC. Its translation: CSANRRTPNIQYF.

The table lists this clonotype with a few counts. The rearrangement joins TRBV29-1 to TRBJ2-2, with a possible D match to TRBD2 (5 bases). The CDR3 spans 13 residues. The V gene's germline CDR1 is SQVTM and CDR2 ANQGSEA. V lost 2 bases, J lost 6 bases, and 10 bases lay in between. DNA of the CDR3: TGCAGCGTTGAACGGGGTGATTCCGGGGAGCTGTTTTTT. Translation: CSVERGDSGELFF.

This clonotype was seen more than once but under ten times. The genes are TRBV28 and TRBJ2-7, with D uncertain. The CDR3 length is 13 residues. Trimming took off 5 bases at V and 2 bases at J, with 10 bases between the two ends. CDR1 is MDHEN and CDR2 is SYDVKM in the germline V gene. CDR3: CASSRSSPYEQYV. CDR3 bases: TGTGCCAGCAGTCGATCATCCCCCTACGAGCAGTACGTC.

In its sample, this clonotype was seen a few times. This chain joins TRBV11-2 and TRBJ2-5, with 9 bases fitting TRBD1. This CDR3 contains 15 residues. With V trimmed by 0 bases and J by 4 bases, 3 bases remained unmatched. Per germline, CDR1 SGHAT and CDR2 FQNNGV. For the CDR3, the DNA is TGTGCCAGCAGCTTAGACCGGGACAGGGCAGAGACCCAGTACTTC. The encoded protein is CASSLDRDRAETQYF.

This chain uses TRBV5-1 with TRBJ1-1, with 7 bases fitting TRBD1. Germline trimming cut 4 bases from V and 1 base from J; bases unmatched to any gene: 4. The CDR3 runs 14 residues. In germline, CDR1 is SGHRS, CDR2 YFSETQ. The CDR3 protein is CASSAGTANTEAFF. CDR3 DNA: TGCGCCAGCAGCGCAGGGACAGCGAACACTGAAGCTTTCTTT.

The chain couples TRBV20-1 to TRBJ2-5, with 8 positions matching TRBD2. Unmatched junction bases numbered 9, after V lost 5 bases and J lost 4 bases. CDR1 is DFQATT, CDR2 SNEGSKA, per germline (reference sequence). The CDR3 consists of 14 residues. The CDR3 here is CSAALTSGGETQYF. Written as DNA, the CDR3 is TGCAGTGCTGCCCTCACTAGCGGTGGAGAGACCCAGTACTTC.

The table lists this clonotype with a few counts. The chain links TRBV7-2 to TRBJ2-1; 7 positions match TRBD1. V lost 2 bases and J lost 3; bases outside the gene matches: 10. Germline-derived CDR1 and CDR2 are SGHTA and FQGNSA. The CDR3 spans 17 residues. As DNA, the CDR3 is TGTGCCAGCAGCTTATCGAAGGGGGCCTACTACTACAATGAGCAGTTCTTC. Translation: CASSLSKGAYYYNEQFF.

This clonotype was seen repeatedly, ten times or more. The V call is TRBV10-3, the J call TRBJ2-3; tentative D call: TRBD2 (5 bases). The CDR3 has 14 residues. Per the germline V gene, CDR1 is ENHRY and CDR2 is SYGVKD. V was cut by 10 bases and J by 2 bases, with 16 bases left in between. The CDR3 is CATLGEPSTDTQYF. CDR3 nucleotides: TGTGCCACCCTCGGGGAGCCCTCCACAGATACGCAGTATTTT.

V and J are TRBV5-1 and TRBJ2-3; D is perhaps TRBD1 (5 bases). This CDR3 contains 16 residues. Per germline, CDR1 SGHRS and CDR2 YFSETQ. Trimming took off 4 bases at V and 0 bases at J, with 15 bases between the two ends. DNA for the CDR3: TGCGCCAGCAGCCCTACAACAGGTGGAAGCACAGATACGCAGTATTTT. Residues: CASSPTTGGSTDTQYF.

There are a few counts of this clonotype. The chain has TRBV24-1 and TRBJ2-2; D is undetermined. The CDR3 sequence is 14 residues long. Looked up from germline, CDR1 is KGHDR and CDR2 is SFDVKD. V was trimmed by 0 bases and J by 3 bases, leaving 4 bases between them. In DNA form, the CDR3 reads TGTGCCACCAGTGATTTGCCTCACACCGGGGAGCTGTTTTTT. As protein: CATSDLPHTGELFF.

V gene TRBV5-4 combines with J gene TRBJ2-7; 8 positions match TRBD2. Trimming took 4 bases from V and 3 from J; bases not matched to a gene: 9. CDR3 length: 15 residues. The germline V gene encodes CDR1 SGHNT and CDR2 YYREEE (reference sequence). This CDR3 reads CASSTPAGGSYEQYV. CDR3 bases: TGTGCCAGCAGCACGCCGGCGGGAGGCAGCTACGAGCAGTACGTC.

This clonotype showed up just a few times. This chain connects TRBV4-1 to TRBJ1-2; 9 nucleotides agree with TRBD1. V lost 0 bases, J lost 7 bases, and 3 bases stayed unmatched. The CDR3 totals 14 residues. CDR1 MGHRA and CDR2 YSYEKL come from the germline V gene. CDR3 bases: TGCGCCAGCAGCCAAGAGGGGACAGGGACTGGCTACACCTTC. It encodes CASSQEGTGTGYTF.

The gene calls are TRBV12-3 or TRBV12-4 and TRBJ1-3; the D gene is possibly TRBD1 (5 bases). The CDR3 consists of 15 residues. V lost 3 bases to trimming and J lost 4 bases, with 13 bases between them. CDR3 DNA: TGTGCCAGCAGTTTTGGAGGGGCGAGAGGAAACACCATATATTTT. Residues: CASSFGGARGNTIYF.

The sample holds a few counts of this clonotype. The rearrangement links TRBV12-3 or TRBV12-4 to TRBJ2-1, with D possibly TRBD1 on 5 matching bases. V was cut by 3 bases and J by 0 bases, with 6 bases left in between. This CDR3 has 14 amino acids. The CDR3 region has the DNA TGTGCCAGCAGTTTCACAGGCTCCTACAATGAGCAGTTCTTC. Amino acid sequence: CASSFTGSYNEQFF.

Ten or more counts support this clonotype. The rearrangement joins TRBV6-5 to TRBJ2-7; tentatively, D is TRBD2 (5 bases). Trimming removed 6 bases from V and 6 bases from J, with 12 bases in between. Germline CDR1 and CDR2: MNHEY and SVGAGI. The CDR3 is 12 amino acids. The CDR3 nucleotides read TGTGCCAGCAGAACAAATCGGGGCGAGCAGTACTTC. Translating gives CASRTNRGEQYF.

The chain is built from TRBV2 and TRBJ1-6; D gene unclear. V was clipped by 6 bases and J by 7 bases, with 10 bases between them. The CDR3 is made up of 13 amino acids. Germline V gene lookup returns CDR1 SNHLY and CDR2 FYNNEI. CDR3 nucleotides: TGTGCCAGCAGGACGGACGGCAATTCACCCCTCCACTTT. Amino acid sequence: CASRTDGNSPLHF.

This chain links TRBV7-2 with TRBJ2-3; 11 bases fit TRBD2. Germline V gives CDR1 SGHTA, CDR2 FQGNSA. The J segment lost 4 bases and the V segment lost 4 bases, leaving 10 bases of the junction unmatched. CDR3 length equals 17 residues. The CDR3 loop reads CASSYPWTSGPSDTQYF. The CDR3 DNA sequence: TGTGCCAGCAGCTATCCCTGGACTAGCGGGCCCTCAGATACGCAGTATTTT.

V gene TRBV11-2 combines with J gene TRBJ2-2, with no clear D. With 6 bases removed from V and 1 base from J, the gap between germline ends came to 6 bases. The CDR3 contains 13 residues. The germline V gene encodes CDR1 SGHAT and CDR2 FQNNGV. The CDR3 DNA follows: TGTGCCAGCAGAGCTTTGAACACCGGGGAGCTGTTTTTT. Translated, it gives CASRALNTGELFF.

This clonotype came up a few times. The chain uses TRBV23-1 and TRBJ1-5; D is uncertain. TRBV23-1 has ORF status, its function being uncertain. This CDR3 is built from 13 residues. V lost 2 bases and J 3 bases, leaving 5 bases between the germline ends. CDR3 sequence: CASSQDNNQPQHF. In DNA, the CDR3 is TGCGCCAGCAGTCAAGATAACAATCAGCCCCAGCATTTT.

The CDR3 coding sequence is TGTGCCAGCAGCCTGGAGGTTCTCCAAGAGACCCAGTACTTC. This sequence encodes CASSLEVLQETQYF. The chain combines TRBV7-2 with TRBJ2-5, with D possibly matching TRBD2 (5 bases). The CDR3 is 14 residues long. The germline V gene encodes CDR1 SGHTA and CDR2 FQGNSA. Trimming shortened V by 5 bases and J by 1 base, and 11 bases separated the two germline ends.

This clonotype was seen a few times. V gene TRBV5-4 combines with J gene TRBJ1-4, with TRBD1 matching over 9 bases. This CDR3 spans 14 amino acids. V lost 4 bases, J lost 8 bases, and 6 bases stayed unmatched. The germline V gene has CDR1 SGHNT and CDR2 YYREEE (reference sequence). In nucleotides, the CDR3 is TGTGCCAGCAGCCTGGACAGGGGAGACGAAAAACTGTTTTTT. The encoded protein is CASSLDRGDEKLFF.

This chain joins TRBV6-2 or TRBV6-3 and TRBJ1-4, with no clear D. The CDR3 totals 12 residues. Germline V CDR1 and CDR2: MNHEY, SVGEGT. Between the trimmed V and J ends, which lost 7 bases and 7 bases, there was a span of 10 bases. The CDR3 sequence: CASTAAGEKLFF. The CDR3 DNA is TGTGCCAGCACGGCCGCCGGTGAAAAACTGTTTTTT.

This clonotype was counted between two and nine times. V usage is TRBV4-2 and J usage is TRBJ1-4; weak D call: TRBD1 (6 bases). The germline CDR1 and CDR2 sequences are LGHNA and YNFKEQ. This CDR3 is 14 amino acids long. V dropped 0 bases and J dropped 9 bases, with 11 bases sitting between them. CDR3 sequence reads: CASSQDRGFQKLFF. The DNA of the CDR3 is TGTGCCAGCAGCCAAGACAGGGGATTCCAAAAACTGTTTTTT.

This clonotype was seen only a few times. Here the CDR3 reads CSWGGDTQYF. The CDR3 DNA sequence: TGCAGCTGGGGGGGCGACACGCAGTATTTT. The J gene is TRBJ2-3, the V gene TRBV29-1, with D perhaps TRBD2 (7 bases). CDR1 and CDR2 (germline): SQVTM, ANQGSEA. Between the trimmed V and J ends, which lost 8 bases and 9 bases, there was a span of 12 bases. The CDR3 is 10 residues long.

The rearrangement uses TRBV6-1 and TRBJ2-4; either TRBD1 or TRBD2 may supply D (6 bases each). The germline V gene has CDR1 MNHNS and CDR2 SASEGT. This CDR3 contains 17 residues. V lost 3 bases to trimming and J lost 0 bases, with 15 bases between them. The CDR3 region is CASSEPGGEEAKNIQYF. CDR3 nucleotide sequence: TGTGCCAGCAGTGAGCCCGGGGGCGAAGAAGCCAAAAACATTCAGTACTTC.

This chain uses TRBV4-3 with TRBJ2-1; 9 positions match TRBD2. V was clipped by 1 base and J by 7 bases; unmatched bases: 11. This CDR3 has 17 residues. CDR1 LGHNA and CDR2 YSLEER come from the germline V gene. The CDR3 sequence is CASSQVGLAGVRNEQFF. Written as DNA, the CDR3 is TGCGCCAGCAGCCAAGTAGGGTTAGCGGGGGTTCGAAATGAGCAGTTCTTC.